The TCR beta chain described here comes from a study of blood T cells in healthy people across ages. V lost 2 bases and J lost 8; bases outside the gene matches: 15. The CDR3 has 16 amino acids. Germline V gives CDR1 DFQATT, CDR2 SNEGSKA (reference sequence). Peripheral blood, about 9.4 milliliters per donor, was collected. Total RNA extraction produced at least 5 micrograms (per sample) for the study. Sample-barcoded 5' priming and a J-beta primer mix drove a second PCR of 7 to 11 cycles. TCRdb processed the 5' RACE reads anew with MiXCR; each CDR3 protein has one entry. The data contain more than 1,400,000 distinct CDR3 sequences, roughly 40% of them singletons. Study outcomes and limitations: When set beside aged donors, long-lived donors presented more naive CD4+ cells and higher diversity. Roughly linear declines in TCR beta diversity per million T cells occurred with age.

Regarding this clonotype: What it recognizes is unknown.

The chain couples TRBV20-1 to TRBJ2-1, with 7 positions matching TRBD2. This clonotype originated in a woman between 18 and 29 years old in good health. Sequenced sample: blood. The CDR3 loop reads CSARYPGLSIQDEQFF. CDR3 in DNA: TGCAGTGCTAGATATCCGGGACTATCGATTCAGGATGAGCAGTTCTTC.